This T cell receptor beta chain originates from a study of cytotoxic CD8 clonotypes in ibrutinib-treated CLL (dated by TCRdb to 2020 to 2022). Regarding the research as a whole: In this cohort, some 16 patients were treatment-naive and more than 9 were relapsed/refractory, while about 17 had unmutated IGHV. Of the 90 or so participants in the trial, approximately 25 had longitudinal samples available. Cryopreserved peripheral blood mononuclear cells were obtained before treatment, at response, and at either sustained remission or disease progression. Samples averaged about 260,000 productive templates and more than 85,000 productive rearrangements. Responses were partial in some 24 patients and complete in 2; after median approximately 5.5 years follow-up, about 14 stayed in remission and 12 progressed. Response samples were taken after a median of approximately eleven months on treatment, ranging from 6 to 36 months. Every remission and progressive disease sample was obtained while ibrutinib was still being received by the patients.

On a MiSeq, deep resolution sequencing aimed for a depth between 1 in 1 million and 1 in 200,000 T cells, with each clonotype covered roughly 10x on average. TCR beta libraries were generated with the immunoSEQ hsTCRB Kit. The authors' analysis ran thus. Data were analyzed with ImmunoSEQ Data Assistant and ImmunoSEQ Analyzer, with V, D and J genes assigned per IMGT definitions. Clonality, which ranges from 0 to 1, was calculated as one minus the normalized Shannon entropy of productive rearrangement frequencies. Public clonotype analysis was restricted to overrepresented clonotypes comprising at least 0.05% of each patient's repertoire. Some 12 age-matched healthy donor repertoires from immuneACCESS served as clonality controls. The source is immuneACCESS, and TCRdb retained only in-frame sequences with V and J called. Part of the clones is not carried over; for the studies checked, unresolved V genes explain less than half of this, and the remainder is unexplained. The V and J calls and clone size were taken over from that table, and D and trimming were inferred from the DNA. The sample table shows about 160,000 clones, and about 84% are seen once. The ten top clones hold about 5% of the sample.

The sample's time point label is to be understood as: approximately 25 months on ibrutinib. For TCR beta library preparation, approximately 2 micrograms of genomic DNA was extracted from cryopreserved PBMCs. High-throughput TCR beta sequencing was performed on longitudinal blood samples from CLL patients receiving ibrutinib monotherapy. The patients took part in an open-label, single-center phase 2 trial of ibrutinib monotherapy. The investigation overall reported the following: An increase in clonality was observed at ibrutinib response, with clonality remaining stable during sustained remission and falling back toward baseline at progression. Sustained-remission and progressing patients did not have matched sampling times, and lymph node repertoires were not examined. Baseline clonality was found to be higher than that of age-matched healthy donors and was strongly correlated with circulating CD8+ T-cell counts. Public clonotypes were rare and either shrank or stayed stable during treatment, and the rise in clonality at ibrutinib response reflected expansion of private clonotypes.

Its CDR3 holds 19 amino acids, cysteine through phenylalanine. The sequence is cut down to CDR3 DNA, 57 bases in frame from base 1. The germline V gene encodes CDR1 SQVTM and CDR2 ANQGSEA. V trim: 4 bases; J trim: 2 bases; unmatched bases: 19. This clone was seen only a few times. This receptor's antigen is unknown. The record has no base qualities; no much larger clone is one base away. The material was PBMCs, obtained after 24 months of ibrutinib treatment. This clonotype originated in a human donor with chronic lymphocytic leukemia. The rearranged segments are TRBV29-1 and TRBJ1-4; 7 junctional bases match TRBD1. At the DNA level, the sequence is TGCAGCGTTGTTTCAGCCTTGGGACAGAGAGGTGGGACTAATGAAAAACTGTTTTTT. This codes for CSVVSALGQRGGTNEKLFF.